A selection of T cell receptor beta chains follows, all from one sample in a study of T-cell reconstitution after alpha-beta-depleted transplantation in children. TCRdb passed the PCR reads through MiXCR, listing each CDR3 protein once. This table has fewer than 350,000 distinct CDR3 sequences, 11% appearing once. The sample consisted of peripheral blood, taken 180 days after TCRalphabeta/CD19-depleted stem cell transplant. The receptors originated from a male patient aged 2 to 10 who had a stem cell transplant for chronic granulomatous disease, so the T cells may come from the graft donor. CDR3s include the opening cysteine and the closing phenylalanine or tryptophan. D genes are given only for firm matches. Not all rows give a size; the values are once, few, many and, for expanded clones, a class.

CDR3aa	CDR3nt	v_gene	j_gene	d_gene	len	abundance
CAISEGLAGVQDTQYF	TGTGCCATCAGTGAAGGACTAGCGGGGGTCCAAGATACGCAGTATTTT	TRBV10-3	TRBJ2-3	TRBD2	16	many
CASSIKGRAGELFF	TGTGCCAGTAGTATAAAGGGTAGGGCCGGGGAGCTGTTTTTT	TRBV19	TRBJ2-2	-	14	many
CASSQAGVTGELFF	TGTGCCAGCAGCCAAGCGGGAGTAACCGGGGAGCTGTTTTTT	TRBV4-2	TRBJ2-2	-	14	many
CASSFTGGISNQPQHF	TGTGCCAGCAGTTTTACAGGGGGGATTAGCAATCAGCCCCAGCATTTT	TRBV27	TRBJ1-5	TRBD1	16	many
CAWSWASTGELFF	TGTGCCTGGAGTTGGGCTTCCACCGGGGAGCTGTTTTTT	TRBV30	TRBJ2-2	-	13	-
CATSPPPGGYTDTQYF	TGTGCCACCAGCCCCCCGCCGGGGGGGTACACAGATACGCAGTATTTT	TRBV15	TRBJ2-3	TRBD2	16	many
CASSARNNEQFF	TGTGCCAGCAGTGCGCGAAACAATGAGCAGTTCTTC	TRBV2	TRBJ2-1	-	12	many
CASSGGLGGNEQYF	TGCGCCAGCAGCGGCGGACTAGGAGGAAACGAGCAGTACTTC	TRBV5-1	TRBJ2-7	TRBD2	14	many
CSARALAGGTYNEQFF	TGCAGTGCTAGAGCTCTAGCGGGGGGTACCTACAATGAGCAGTTCTTC	TRBV20-1	TRBJ2-1	TRBD2	16	many
CASSPEDYFNEQFF	TGTGCCAGCAGCCCAGAGGACTACTTTAATGAGCAGTTCTTC	TRBV7-2	TRBJ2-1	-	14	many
CASNPRGTGELFF	TGTGCCAGCAACCCTAGGGGCACCGGGGAGCTGTTTTTT	TRBV6-2/TRBV6-3	TRBJ2-2	-	13	many
CASSQPWDRTTVRNNEQFF	TGCGCCAGCAGCCAACCCTGGGACAGGACAACCGTGAGGAATAATGAGCAGTTCTTC	TRBV4-1	TRBJ2-1	TRBD1	19	many
CASTSGPYGYTF	TGTGCCAGCACCTCTGGGCCTTATGGCTACACCTTC	TRBV28	TRBJ1-2	-	12	many
CASSPTPGGSYGYTF	TGTGCCAGCAGCCCAACCCCAGGGGGCTCTTATGGCTACACCTTC	TRBV12-3/TRBV12-4	TRBJ1-2	TRBD1	15	few
CSARLIGRGNSPLHF	TGCAGTGCTAGGTTGATCGGCAGGGGTAATTCACCCCTCCACTTT	TRBV20-1	TRBJ1-6	-	15	-
CASSQDIERWDEQFF	TGCGCCAGCAGCCAAGATATCGAGCGGTGGGATGAGCAGTTCTTC	TRBV4-3	TRBJ2-1	-	15	many
CASKLAGGGETQYF	TGTGCCAGCAAACTAGCGGGGGGAGGGGAGACCCAGTACTTC	TRBV7-2	TRBJ2-5	TRBD2	14	many
CASSLGRGLRGYTF	TGTGCCAGCAGCTTGGGCCGGGGGCTGCGCGGCTACACCTTC	TRBV11-2	TRBJ1-2	-	14	many
CASSEAGPPTSYEQYF	TGCGCCAGCAGTGAGGCGGGTCCGCCCACGTCCTACGAGCAGTACTTC	TRBV10-2	TRBJ2-7	-	16	many
CASSQDWSLLHTSTDTQYF	TGTGCCAGCAGCCAAGATTGGAGCCTTCTTCACACTAGCACAGATACGCAGTATTTT	TRBV4-2	TRBJ2-3	-	19	many
CASNLLTGVETNTGELFF	TGTGCTAGCAATTTACTAACGGGTGTCGAGACGAACACCGGTGAGCTGTTTTTT	TRBV12-3/TRBV12-4	TRBJ2-2	-	18	once
CSVGGYIAGGSTDTQYF	TGCAGCGTTGGGGGGTATATAGCGGGAGGGAGCACAGATACGCAGTATTTT	TRBV29-1	TRBJ2-3	TRBD2	17	-
CASSVATGYSYEQYF	TGTGCCAGCAGCGTAGCCACAGGCTACTCCTACGAGCAGTACTTC	TRBV9	TRBJ2-7	-	15	many
CASTWGGAYYEQYF	TGTGCCAGCACCTGGGGCGGGGCTTACTACGAGCAGTACTTC	TRBV6-2/TRBV6-3	TRBJ2-7	-	14	many
CASSVAHDTAVTDTQYF	TGTGCCAGCAGCGTAGCTCACGACACAGCCGTCACAGATACGCAGTATTTT	TRBV9	TRBJ2-3	-	17	many
CSARAPGLAGFTDTQYF	TGCAGTGCTAGAGCGCCGGGACTAGCGGGATTCACAGATACGCAGTATTTT	TRBV20-1	TRBJ2-3	TRBD2	17	few
CASSQGAQRGSRNEQFF	TGTGCCAGCAGCCAAGGGGCTCAGCGGGGGTCGAGGAATGAGCAGTTCTTC	TRBV3-1	TRBJ2-1	TRBD2	17	many
CASSQDRTIDNEQFF	TGTGCCAGCAGCCAAGATCGGACAATCGACAATGAGCAGTTCTTC	TRBV14	TRBJ2-1	-	15	few
CSVRTGGETQYF	TGCAGCGTTCGGACAGGTGGGGAGACCCAGTACTTC	TRBV29-1	TRBJ2-5	TRBD1	12	many
CASSFPSGGHTDTQYF	TGTGCCAGCAGCTTTCCTAGCGGGGGCCACACAGATACGCAGTATTTT	TRBV13	TRBJ2-3	TRBD2	16	-
CSASRFPYEQYF	TGCAGTGCTAGCCGGTTCCCTTACGAGCAGTACTTC	TRBV20-1	TRBJ2-7	-	12	many
CASSGANPLALPYF	TGTGCCAGCAGCGGGGCTAATCCCTTGGCCCTCCCGTACTTC	TRBV9	TRBJ1-2	-	14	many
CASSTRTGKNTEAFF	TGTGCCAGCAGCACCCGGACAGGGAAGAACACTGAAGCTTTCTTT	TRBV9	TRBJ1-1	TRBD1	15	many
CAWSAGTSGRGNNEQFF	TGTGCCTGGAGTGCGGGTACTAGCGGGAGAGGGAACAATGAGCAGTTCTTC	TRBV30	TRBJ2-1	TRBD2	17	many
CASSFGDTNTEAFF	TGTGCCAGCAGTTTTGGGGACACTAACACTGAAGCTTTCTTT	TRBV12-3/TRBV12-4	TRBJ1-1	-	14	many
CASSRQGNYGYTF	TGTGCCAGCAGCCGGCAGGGGAACTATGGCTACACCTTC	TRBV7-2	TRBJ1-2	-	13	many
CASRTPGTDTQYF	TGTGCCAGCAGAACGCCAGGAACAGATACGCAGTATTTT	TRBV28	TRBJ2-3	-	13	many